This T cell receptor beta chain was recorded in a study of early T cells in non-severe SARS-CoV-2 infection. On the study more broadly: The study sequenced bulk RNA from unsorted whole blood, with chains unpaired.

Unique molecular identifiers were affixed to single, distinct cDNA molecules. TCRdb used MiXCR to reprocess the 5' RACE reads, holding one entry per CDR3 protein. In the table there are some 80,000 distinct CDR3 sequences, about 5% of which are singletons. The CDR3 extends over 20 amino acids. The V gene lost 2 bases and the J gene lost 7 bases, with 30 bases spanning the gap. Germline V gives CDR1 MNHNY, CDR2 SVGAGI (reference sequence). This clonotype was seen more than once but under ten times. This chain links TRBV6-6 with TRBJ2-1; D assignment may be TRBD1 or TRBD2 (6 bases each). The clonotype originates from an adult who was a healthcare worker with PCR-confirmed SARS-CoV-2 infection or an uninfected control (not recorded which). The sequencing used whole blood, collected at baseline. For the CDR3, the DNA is TGTGCCAGCAGTTACCCAAGACTCCCGCCCGTCGGGGGCAAAAGGAATGAGCAGTTCTTC. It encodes CASSYPRLPPVGGKRNEQFF.